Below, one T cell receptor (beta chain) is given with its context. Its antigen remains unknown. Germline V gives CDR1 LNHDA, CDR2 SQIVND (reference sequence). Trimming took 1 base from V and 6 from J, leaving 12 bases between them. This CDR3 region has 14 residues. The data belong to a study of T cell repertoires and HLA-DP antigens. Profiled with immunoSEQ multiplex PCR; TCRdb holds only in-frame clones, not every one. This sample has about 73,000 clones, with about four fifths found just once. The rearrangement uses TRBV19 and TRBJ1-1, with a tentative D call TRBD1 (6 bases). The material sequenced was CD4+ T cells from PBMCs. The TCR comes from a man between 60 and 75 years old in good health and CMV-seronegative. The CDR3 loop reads CASSIGAQGPEAFF. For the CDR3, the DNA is TGTGCCAGTAGTATAGGGGCCCAGGGGCCTGAAGCTTTCTTT.